Below, 19 T cell receptor beta chains from the same sample are listed, as sequenced in a study of T-cell memory formation after mild COVID-19. TCRdb re-called the 5' RACE reads through MiXCR, storing one row per CDR3 protein. The sample records over 10,000 distinct CDR3 sequences, around 15% being singletons. Sequencing was performed on PBMCs or a T cell subset sorted from them (not recorded which). The receptors shown here come from a man between 18 and 35 years old who had mild COVID-19 (a few samples of this study predate the infection). Cell type and time point are not known.

This clonotype has only a few counts. The chain links TRBV7-9 to TRBJ2-1; tentatively, D is TRBD1 or TRBD2 (5 bases each). The CDR3 has 11 residues. With 3 bases removed from V and 10 bases from J, the gap between germline ends came to 7 bases. Germline assignment: CDR1 SEHNR and CDR2 FQNEAQ (reference sequence). In DNA form, the CDR3 reads TGTGCCAGCAGCTTGGGGGAAGAGCAGTTCTTC. Translation gives CASSLGEEQFF.

This clonotype was picked up many times. The J gene is TRBJ1-5, the V gene TRBV5-6; D is ambiguous. From germline, CDR1 is SGHDT and CDR2 YYEEEE. Trimming pared 0 bases from V and 6 bases from J, leaving 4 bases between. CDR3 length: 12 residues. The DNA for the CDR3 is TGTGCCAGCAGCTTGGGGGCTCAGCCCCAGCATTTT. This translates into CASSLGAQPQHF.

This clonotype was recorded many times. The CDR3 nucleotides read TGTGCCAGCTCACCACATGGGGATACGCAGTATTTT. It encodes CASSPHGDTQYF. The rearrangement uses TRBV18 and TRBJ2-3; D is ambiguous. With 1 base removed from V and 6 bases from J, the gap between germline ends came to 5 bases. Germline CDR1 and CDR2: KGHSH and LQKENI. CDR3 length equals 12 residues.

This clonotype was detected only a few times. The chain recombines TRBV2 with TRBJ1-1; D remains unclear. This CDR3 contains 12 residues. Deletions cut 3 bases from V and 5 bases from J, with 7 bases between. Germline assignment: CDR1 SNHLY and CDR2 FYNNEI. The CDR3 protein is CASSDLGTEAFF. The CDR3 nucleotides read TGTGCCAGCAGTGATCTGGGAACTGAAGCTTTCTTT. The variable domain in full, with the rest retrieved from reference TRBV2 and TRBJ1-1, is EPEVTQTPSHQVTQMGQEVILRCVPISNHLYFYWYRQILGQKVEFLVSFYNNEISEKSEIFDDQFSVERPDGSNFTLKIRSTKLEDSAMYFCASSDLGTEAFFGQGTRLTVV.

This clonotype has just a few counts. This chain connects TRBV25-1 to TRBJ1-1, with D perhaps matching TRBD1 (5 bases). V shed 1 base and J shed 7 bases, with 19 bases lying between them. CDR1 is MGHDK, CDR2 SYGVNS, per germline. The CDR3 is 16 residues long. CDR3 sequence (DNA): TGTGCCAGCAGTGAATGGGGTCCCACAGGACCAGGTGAAGCTTTCTTT. Amino acids: CASSEWGPTGPGEAFF.

This clonotype occurred many times. V gene TRBV7-8 combines with J gene TRBJ1-1; D possibly corresponds to TRBD1 (5 bases). The germline V gene encodes CDR1 SGHVS and CDR2 FQNEAQ. Trimming pared 7 bases from V and 4 bases from J, leaving 13 bases between. The CDR3 is 13 amino acids. The CDR3 here is CASNPLGGTEAFF. In DNA form, the CDR3 reads TGTGCCAGCAACCCACTGGGGGGCACTGAAGCTTTCTTT. The full variable domain, completed using reference TRBV7-8 and TRBJ1-1, is GAGVSQSPRYKVAKRGQDVALRCDPISGHVSLFWYQQALGQGPEFLTYFQNEAQLDKSGLPSDRFFAERPEGSVSTLKIQRTQQEDSAVYLCASNPLGGTEAFFGQGTRLTVV.

This chain joins TRBV4-3 and TRBJ2-7; D remains unclear. V was trimmed by 1 base and J by 3 bases, leaving 10 bases between them. Germline V gives CDR1 LGHNA, CDR2 YSLEER. The CDR3 is made up of 14 amino acids. The CDR3 bases are TGCGCCAGCAGCCAAGCCCGCGGCAGCTACGAGCAGTACGTC. This codes for CASSQARGSYEQYV.

Ten or more counts support this clonotype. The V call is TRBV3-1, the J call TRBJ1-1; D ambiguous. V was cut by 5 bases and J by 0 bases, with 7 bases left in between. The CDR3 runs to 13 residues. Looked up from germline, CDR1 is LGHDT and CDR2 is YNNKEL (reference sequence). The CDR3 protein is CASSRVLNTEAFF. DNA for the CDR3: TGTGCCAGCAGCAGGGTTTTGAACACTGAAGCTTTCTTT.

This clonotype was recorded at least ten times. CDR3 sequence: CASRVGTVGNEQFF. In DNA, the CDR3 is TGTGCCAGCAGGGTGGGGACAGTGGGGAATGAGCAGTTCTTC. This rearrangement joins TRBV6-2 or TRBV6-3 to TRBJ2-1; TRBD1 matches at 7 bases. This CDR3 spans 14 amino acids. Unmatched junction bases numbered 9, after V lost 6 bases and J lost 7 bases. In germline, CDR1 is MNHEY, CDR2 SVGEGT.

The CDR3 sequence: CASSPGLIYEQYV. CDR3 nucleotides: TGTGCCAGCAGCCCTGGACTGATCTACGAGCAGTACGTC. The chain uses TRBV7-9 and TRBJ2-7; TRBD2 might be the D (5 bases). V dropped 5 bases and J dropped 3 bases, with 11 bases sitting between them. Germline values: CDR1 SEHNR, CDR2 FQNEAQ (reference sequence). The CDR3 runs to 13 residues.

This clonotype came up many times. The chain carries TRBV12-3 or TRBV12-4 and TRBJ1-5, with D unresolved. The CDR3 covers 15 residues. V lost 3 bases and J lost 6, with 15 bases in between. The CDR3 reads CASSFAPAAFQPQHF. The CDR3 DNA reads as TGTGCCAGCAGTTTCGCCCCGGCTGCTTTTCAGCCCCAGCATTTT.

This clonotype was seen repeatedly, ten times or more. The chain joins TRBV5-1 to TRBJ2-1; 10 bases map to TRBD1. The length of the CDR3 is 14 residues. Per the germline V gene, CDR1 is SGHRS and CDR2 is YFSETQ. The trim removed 4 bases at V and 3 bases at J, leaving 1 base unmatched. Here the CDR3 reads CASSGQGGYNEQFF. CDR3 nucleotide sequence: TGCGCCAGCAGCGGACAGGGGGGCTACAATGAGCAGTTCTTC.

The chain uses TRBV5-5 and TRBJ2-5, with 7 bases matching TRBD1. V was pared by 4 bases and J by 2 bases, with 5 bases of the junction left unmatched. The CDR3 has 14 residues. Germline V CDR1 and CDR2: SGHKS, YYEKEE (reference sequence). The CDR3 DNA reads TGTGCCAGCAGCCGACGGGGACAGCAAGAGACCCAGTACTTC. It specifies CASSRRGQQETQYF.

There are many counts of this clonotype. The chain is built from TRBV4-2 and TRBJ1-2, with a tentative D call TRBD1 (5 bases). The length of the CDR3 is 15 residues. Germline CDR1 and CDR2: LGHNA and YNFKEQ. The V end was cut by 0 bases, the J end by 6 bases, with 14 bases between. CDR3 protein: CASSQDPGQGHGYTF. The CDR3 DNA reads as TGTGCCAGCAGCCAAGATCCGGGTCAGGGACATGGCTACACCTTC.

The J gene is TRBJ2-3, the V gene TRBV13; D unclear. Deletions cut 4 bases from V and 4 bases from J, with 15 bases between. The CDR3 length is 15 residues. CDR1 and CDR2 from the germline V gene are PRHDT and FYEKMQ (reference sequence). The CDR3 protein is CASSSPSVDPDTQYF. The DNA for the CDR3 is TGTGCCAGCAGCTCCCCATCTGTTGACCCAGATACGCAGTATTTT.

This clonotype has a handful of counts. The CDR3 here is CASSLAWTGDSGNTIYF. Written as DNA, the CDR3 is TGTGCCAGCAGTTTAGCCTGGACGGGAGACTCTGGAAACACCATATATTTT. The chain recombines TRBV12-3 or TRBV12-4 with TRBJ1-3; D is unresolved. The CDR3 covers 17 residues. Deletions cut 0 bases from V and 0 bases from J, with 12 bases between.

This clonotype was seen a handful of times. The chain couples TRBV18 to TRBJ2-5; TRBD1 agrees at 8 bases. The CDR3 length is 15 residues. The junction had 6 bases not matched to a gene; V was cut back by 4 bases and J by 2 bases. The germline CDR1 and CDR2 sequences are KGHSH and LQKENI. CDR3 DNA sequence: TGTGCCAGCTCACAGCAACAGGGGGTACAAGAGACCCAGTACTTC. Residues: CASSQQQGVQETQYF.

The rearrangement links TRBV7-8 to TRBJ1-2, with TRBD1 matching 9 bases. The germline V gene has CDR1 SGHVS and CDR2 FQNEAQ. The ends lost 4 bases at V and 8 bases at J; junction bases unmatched: 11. The CDR3 loop spans 15 amino acids. The CDR3 here is CASSSGDRASYGYTF. Written as DNA, the CDR3 is TGTGCCAGCAGCTCAGGGGACAGGGCTAGTTACGGCTACACCTTC.

This clonotype was counted ten times or more. V is TRBV5-6 and J is TRBJ2-3; 15 nucleotides line up with TRBD2. The ends lost 6 bases at V and 3 bases at J; junction bases unmatched: 8. This CDR3 is built from 17 residues. Looked up from germline, CDR1 is SGHDT and CDR2 is YYEEEE. The CDR3 region is CASIYLGLAGGTDTQYF. The DNA of the CDR3 is TGTGCCAGCATCTACCTAGGACTAGCGGGGGGGACAGATACGCAGTATTTT.